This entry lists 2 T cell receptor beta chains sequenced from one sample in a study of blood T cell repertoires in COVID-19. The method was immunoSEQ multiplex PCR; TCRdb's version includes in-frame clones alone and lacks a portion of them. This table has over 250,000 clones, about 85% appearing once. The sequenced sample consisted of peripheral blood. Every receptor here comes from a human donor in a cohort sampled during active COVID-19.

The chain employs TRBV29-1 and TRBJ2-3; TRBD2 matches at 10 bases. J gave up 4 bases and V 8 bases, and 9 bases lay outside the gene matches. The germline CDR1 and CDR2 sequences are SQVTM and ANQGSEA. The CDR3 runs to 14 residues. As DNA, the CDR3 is TGCAGCTCCGCTAGCGGGAGTGGCGCAGATACGCAGTATTTT. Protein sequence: CSSASGSGADTQYF.

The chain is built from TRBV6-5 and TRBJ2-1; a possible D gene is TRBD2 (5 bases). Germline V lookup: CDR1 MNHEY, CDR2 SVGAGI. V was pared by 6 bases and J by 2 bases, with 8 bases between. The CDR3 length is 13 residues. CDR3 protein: CASREVAYNEQFF. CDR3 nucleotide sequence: TGTGCCAGCAGGGAGGTAGCCTACAATGAGCAGTTCTTC.